This T cell receptor beta chain was profiled in a study of shared clonotypes between healthy human individuals. Points from the study as a whole: A limitation of the genetic and exposure-history diversity represented arose from few donors.

Using immunoSEQ multiplex PCR, the repertoire was profiled, and TCRdb retains in-frame clones only, with some absent. This sample carries 450,000 to 500,000 clones, 70% to 80% of them seen once, and the ten largest clones take 9.5% to 15%. Germline-derived CDR1 and CDR2 are SGHVS and FQNEAQ. V lost 1 base to trimming and J lost 9 bases, with 15 bases between them. The CDR3 has 14 residues. To note about this clone: Its antigen remains unknown.

V is TRBV7-8 and J is TRBJ1-1, with a tentative D call TRBD1 (6 bases). Sequencing input: PBMCs. This TCR was recovered from a woman aged 40 to 50 in good health. Some clones in this sample may be carry-over from other donors' samples. The CDR3 reads CASSLGSGQQQAFF. The CDR3 DNA sequence: TGTGCCAGCAGCTTAGGGAGTGGACAGCAACAAGCTTTCTTT.